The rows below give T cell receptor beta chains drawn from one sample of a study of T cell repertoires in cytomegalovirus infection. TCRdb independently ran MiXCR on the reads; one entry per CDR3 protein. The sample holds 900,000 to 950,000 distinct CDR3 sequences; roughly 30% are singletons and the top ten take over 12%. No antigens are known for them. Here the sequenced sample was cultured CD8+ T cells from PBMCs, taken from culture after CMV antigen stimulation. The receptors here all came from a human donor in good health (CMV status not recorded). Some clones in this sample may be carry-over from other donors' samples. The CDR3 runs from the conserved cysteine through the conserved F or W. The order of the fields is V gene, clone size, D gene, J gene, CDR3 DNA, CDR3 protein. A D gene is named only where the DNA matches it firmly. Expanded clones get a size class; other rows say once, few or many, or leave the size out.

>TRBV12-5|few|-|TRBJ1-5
TGTGCTAGTGGCTTGGACCCACCCCATCAGCCCCAGCATTTT
CASGLDPPHQPQHF
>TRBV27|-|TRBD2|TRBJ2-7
TGTGCCAGCAGTTTAATCGGGGCGGGAGACTACGAGCAGTACTTC
CASSLIGAGDYEQYF
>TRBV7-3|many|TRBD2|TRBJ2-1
TGTGCCAGCAGCTTAGGACTAGCGGGGGGGTCTATCTACAATGAGCAGTTCTTC
CASSLGLAGGSIYNEQFF
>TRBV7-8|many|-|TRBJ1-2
TGTGCCAGCAGCCCCCACACAGGGTGGGATGGCTACACCTTC
CASSPHTGWDGYTF
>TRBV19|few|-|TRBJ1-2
TGTGCCAGTAGTATGAGATTGAACTATGGCTACACCTTC
CASSMRLNYGYTF
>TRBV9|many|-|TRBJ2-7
TGTGCCAGCAGCGTAGGCGGTGGGGAGCAGTACTTC
CASSVGGGEQYF
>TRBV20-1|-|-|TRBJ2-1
TGCAGTGCTAGAGATCTCGACAGATACTCCTACAATGAGCAGTTCTTC
CSARDLDRYSYNEQFF
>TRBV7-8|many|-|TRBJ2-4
TGTGCCAGCAGCTTAGCGGAGGGGAGGAACATTCAGTACTTC
CASSLAEGRNIQYF
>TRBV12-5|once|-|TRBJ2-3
TGTGCTAGTGGTTTGTCTCCACTTGCAGATACGCAGTATTTT
CASGLSPLADTQYF
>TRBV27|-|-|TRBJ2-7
TGTGCCAGCAGTTTGTGGGCAGACTACGAGCAGTACTTC
CASSLWADYEQYF
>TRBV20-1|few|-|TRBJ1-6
TGCAGTGCTAGAGATGAGGTGAGGGGGAATTCACCCCTCCACTTT
CSARDEVRGNSPLHF
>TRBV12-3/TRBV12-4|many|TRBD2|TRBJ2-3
TGTGCCAGCAGTTTTCTAGCGGGAGCCACAGATACGCAGTATTTT
CASSFLAGATDTQYF
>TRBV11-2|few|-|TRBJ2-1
TGTGCCAGCTGGGGTTTGTCCAAGGATTACAATGAGCAGTTCTTC
CASWGLSKDYNEQFF
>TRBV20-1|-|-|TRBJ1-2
TGCAGTCCCCCCCGGGACTTCTATGGCTACACCTTC
CSPPRDFYGYTF
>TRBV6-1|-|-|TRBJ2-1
TGTGCCAGCACCTTGACAGGAATTGAGCAGTTCTTC
CASTLTGIEQFF
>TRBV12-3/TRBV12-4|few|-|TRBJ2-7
TGTGCCAGCAGCCCCGCGGGGTCCTACGAGCAGTACTTC
CASSPAGSYEQYF
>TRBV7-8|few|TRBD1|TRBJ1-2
TGTGCCAGCAGCTTAGTATACGTACAGGGGGAGAATGGCTACACCTTC
CASSLVYVQGENGYTF
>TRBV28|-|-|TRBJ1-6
TGTGCCAGCAGAGTTACAGGGTCCTCCTATAATTCACCCCTCCACTTT
CASRVTGSSYNSPLHF
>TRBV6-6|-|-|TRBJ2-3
TGTGCCAGCAGTTACCCTGGACACCTGCGCAAGGATACGCAGTATTTT
CASSYPGHLRKDTQYF
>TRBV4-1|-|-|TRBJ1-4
TGCGCCAGCAGCCAAGATTTGGAAATATCAGGAAAGAATGAAAAACTGTTTTTT
CASSQDLEISGKNEKLFF
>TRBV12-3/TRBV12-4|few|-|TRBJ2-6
TGTGCCAGCAGTTTGGGGACTTGGGCCAACGTCCTGACTTTC
CASSLGTWANVLTF
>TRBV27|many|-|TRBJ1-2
TGTGCCAGCAGTTTATCGGGGGGGCATAACTATGGCTACACCTTC
CASSLSGGHNYGYTF
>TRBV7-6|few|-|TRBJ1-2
TGTGCCAGCAGTTCTTCTGGGGGCGCCGTTGGAGGGTACACCTTC
CASSSSGGAVGGYTF
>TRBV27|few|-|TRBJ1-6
TGTGCCAGCAGTTCCCGTTTCAGAGGGGGGCATTCACCCCTCCACTTT
CASSSRFRGGHSPLHF
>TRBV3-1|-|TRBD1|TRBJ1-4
TGTGCCAGCAGCCAGGCACAAGGGACAGGAGGCGAAAAACTGTTTTTT
CASSQAQGTGGEKLFF
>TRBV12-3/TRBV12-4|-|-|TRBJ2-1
TGTGCCAGCAGCTCGGGGCTCGATAGCTCCTACAATGAGCAGTTCTTC
CASSSGLDSSYNEQFF